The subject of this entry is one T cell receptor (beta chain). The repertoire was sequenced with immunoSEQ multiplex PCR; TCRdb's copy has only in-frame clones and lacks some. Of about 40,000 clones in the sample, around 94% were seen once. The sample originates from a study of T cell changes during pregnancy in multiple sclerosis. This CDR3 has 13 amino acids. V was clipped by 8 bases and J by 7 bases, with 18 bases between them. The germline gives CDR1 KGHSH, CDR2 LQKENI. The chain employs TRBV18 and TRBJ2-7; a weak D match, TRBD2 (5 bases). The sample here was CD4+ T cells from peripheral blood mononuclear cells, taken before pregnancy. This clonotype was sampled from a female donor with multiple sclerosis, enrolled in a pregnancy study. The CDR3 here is CASGLKGDGEQYF. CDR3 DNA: TGTGCCAGCGGCCTGAAGGGAGACGGGGAGCAGTACTTC.